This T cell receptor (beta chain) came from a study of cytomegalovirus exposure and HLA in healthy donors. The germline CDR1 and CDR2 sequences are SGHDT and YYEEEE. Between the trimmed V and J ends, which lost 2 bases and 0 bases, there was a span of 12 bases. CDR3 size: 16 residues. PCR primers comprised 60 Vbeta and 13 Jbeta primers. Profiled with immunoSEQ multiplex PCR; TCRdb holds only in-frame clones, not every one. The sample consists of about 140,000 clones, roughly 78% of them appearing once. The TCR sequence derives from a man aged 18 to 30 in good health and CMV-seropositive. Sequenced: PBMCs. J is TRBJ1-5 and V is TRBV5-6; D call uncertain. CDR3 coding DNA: TGTGCCAGCAGCTTTTGGGCACAATATAGCAATCAGCCCCAGCATTTT. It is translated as CASSFWAQYSNQPQHF.